Shown below are 11 T cell receptor beta chains from a single sample sequenced in a study of cytomegalovirus exposure and HLA in healthy donors. 60 Vbeta and 13 Jbeta primers were used in PCR. Libraries were prepared by immunoSEQ multiplex PCR; TCRdb keeps only in-frame clonotypes and omits some of them. This sample has about 170,000 clones, with less than 80% found just once. The sample taken for sequencing was PBMCs. All receptors come from a female donor in good health and CMV-seronegative.

The V gene is TRBV7-2, the J gene TRBJ2-3; TRBD2 might be the D (5 bases). V dropped 4 bases and J dropped 0 bases, with 5 bases sitting between them. The length of the CDR3 is 13 residues. Looked up from germline, CDR1 is SGHTA and CDR2 is FQGNSA. The CDR3 nucleotides are TGTGCCAGCAGCTGGACTAGCACAGATACGCAGTATTTT. Its protein is CASSWTSTDTQYF.

This clone came up a few times. The chain uses TRBV20-1 and TRBJ2-3; D remains ambiguous. CDR1 and CDR2 (germline): DFQATT, SNEGSKA (reference sequence). Trimming removed 5 bases at V and 6 bases at J, with 9 bases between. There are 11 residues in the CDR3. The CDR3 spells CSAHRSDTQYF. Written as DNA, the CDR3 is TGCAGTGCTCATCGGTCGGATACGCAGTATTTT.

This clone was detected only once. The chain uses TRBV4-2 and TRBJ2-1, with D possibly being TRBD2 (5 bases). V was trimmed by 0 bases and J by 4 bases, leaving 10 bases between them. Germline CDR1 reads LGHNA; CDR2 reads YNFKEQ. CDR3 size: 15 residues. The CDR3 loop is CASSQDRGSYNEQFF. As DNA, the CDR3 is TGTGCCAGCAGCCAAGATCGCGGGTCTTACAATGAGCAGTTCTTC.

This chain uses TRBV4-1 with TRBJ2-3; tentatively, D is TRBD1 (6 bases). V lost 1 base to trimming and J lost 3 bases, with 11 bases between them. The V gene's germline CDR1 is MGHRA and CDR2 YSYEKL. CDR3 size: 15 residues. CDR3 coding DNA: TGCGCCAGCAGCCAAGTGGGGGCCGGTACAGATACGCAGTATTTT. This encodes CASSQVGAGTDTQYF.

The chain recombines TRBV9 with TRBJ1-4; D is unresolved. The CDR3 loop spans 14 amino acids. CDR1 and CDR2 from the germline V gene are SGDLS and YYNGEE. With 2 bases removed from V and 1 base from J, the gap between germline ends came to 6 bases. The CDR3 here is CASSVTRTNEKLFF. DNA for the CDR3: TGTGCCAGCAGCGTCACCAGAACTAATGAAAAACTGTTTTTT. The full variable domain, its missing parts supplied by reference TRBV9 and TRBJ1-4, is DSGVTQTPKHLITATGQRVTLRCSPRSGDLSVYWYQQSLDQGLQFLIQYYNGEERAKGNILERFSAQQFPDLHSELNLSSLELGDSALYFCASSVTRTNEKLFFGSGTQLSVL.

The chain couples TRBV1 to TRBJ2-7; TRBD2 is the table's D call and was not checked against the DNA. TRBV1 has pseudogene status. The CDR3 loop spans 19 amino acids. The CDR3 is CTSSQDKFSGKKTIYEQYF. CDR3 in DNA: TGCACCAGCAGCCAAGATAAATTTAGCGGTAAGAAGACGATTTACGAGCAGTACTTC.

The chain employs TRBV21-1 and TRBJ2-7; TRBD1 is the table's D call and was not checked against the DNA. TRBV21-1 is described as a pseudogene. There are 15 residues in the CDR3. The CDR3 here is CASPQGPRLTYEQYF. The DNA of the CDR3 is TGTGCCAGCCCCCAGGGGCCCAGATTAACCTACGAGCAGTACTTC.

This clone was seen more than once but under ten times. This chain connects TRBV5-1 to TRBJ2-5; 10 bases line up with TRBD1. Near its end, the DNA agrees better with TRBJ2-7, so the J call may be wrong. Germline V gives CDR1 SGHRS, CDR2 YFSETQ. This CDR3 spans 15 amino acids. The CDR3 reads CASSLPGQGSYEQYF. The CDR3 bases are TGCGCCAGCAGCTTGCCGGGACAGGGGTCCTACGAGCAGTACTTC.

The J gene is TRBJ1-5, the V gene TRBV5-8; D ambiguous. This CDR3 has 17 amino acids. The V gene lost 0 bases and the J gene lost 7 bases, with 20 bases spanning the gap. Germline V lookup: CDR1 SGHTS, CDR2 YDEGEE. This chain's CDR3 is CASSLGVGSEGNQPQHF. The CDR3 DNA is TGTGCCAGCAGCTTGGGGGTAGGGAGTGAAGGGAACCAGCCCCAGCATTTT. Full variable domain (remainder filled in from reference TRBV5-8 and TRBJ1-5): EAGVTQSPTHLIKTRGQQATLRCSPISGHTSVYWYQQALGLGLQFLLWYDEGEERNRGNFPPRFSGRQFPNYSSELNVNALELEDSALYLCASSLGVGSEGNQPQHFGDGTRLSIL.

The CDR3 here is CASSKIGDYSGNTIYF. In nucleotides, the CDR3 is TGTGCCAGCAGCAAAATTGGTGACTACTCTGGAAACACCATATATTTT. The chain combines TRBV21-1 with TRBJ1-3. TRBV21-1 has pseudogene status. CDR3 length: 16 residues.

The gene calls are TRBV11-1 and TRBJ2-5, with 10 nucleotides matching TRBD1. Germline V CDR1 and CDR2: SGHAT, FQDESV (reference sequence). The V gene end was trimmed by 2 bases and the J gene end by 5 bases; junction bases not matched to a gene: 11. This CDR3 is built from 17 residues. The CDR3 DNA reads TGTGCCAGCAGCTTACTTGAGGGGACAGGGGTGAGGGAGACCCAGTACTTC. Protein sequence: CASSLLEGTGVRETQYF.